The present TCR beta chain was sequenced within a study of long-term antiretroviral therapy in people with HIV. General study points: Dominant in the repertoire at all time points were clones expanded before ART.

As to this clone: As yet, its antigen is unknown.

immunoSEQ v3.0 was run at survey level. Clones were read by immunoSEQ multiplex PCR, and TCRdb kept only the in-frame ones, dropping some. The table includes around 21,000 clones, 90% detected once. This CDR3 spans 17 amino acids. Deletions cut 5 bases from V and 3 bases from J, with 23 bases between. Germline V CDR1 and CDR2: SGHAT, FQNNGV. The sequence was collected from a woman between 25 and 40 years old with HIV. V usage is TRBV11-2 and J usage is TRBJ2-7; D is possibly TRBD1 or TRBD2 (5 bases each). The sequenced sample was unsorted PBMCs, obtained about 4.5 years before starting antiretroviral therapy. CDR3 protein: CASSPPRGSGRDYEQYF. The CDR3 DNA reads as TGTGCCAGCAGCCCACCCCGGGGCTCCGGACGGGACTACGAGCAGTACTTC. The whole variable domain, filled in from reference TRBV11-2 and TRBJ2-7, reads EAGVAQSPRYKIIEKRQSVAFWCNPISGHATLYWYQQILGQGPKLLIQFQNNGVVDDSQLPKDRFSAERLKGVDSTLKIQPAKLEDSAVYLCASSPPRGSGRDYEQYFGPGTRLTVT.